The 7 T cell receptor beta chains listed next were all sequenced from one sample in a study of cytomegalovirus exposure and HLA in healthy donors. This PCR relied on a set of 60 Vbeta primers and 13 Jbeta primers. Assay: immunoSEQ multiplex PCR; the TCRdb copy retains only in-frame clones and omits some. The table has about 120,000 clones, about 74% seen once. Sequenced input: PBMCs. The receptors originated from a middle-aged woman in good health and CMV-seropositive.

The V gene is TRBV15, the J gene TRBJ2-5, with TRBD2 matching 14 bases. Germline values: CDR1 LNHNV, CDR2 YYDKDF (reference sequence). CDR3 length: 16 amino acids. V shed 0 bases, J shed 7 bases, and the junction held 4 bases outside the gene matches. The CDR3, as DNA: TGTGCCACCAGCAGAGAGCGACTAGCGGGAGGGGTGACCCAGTACTTC. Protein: CATSRERLAGGVTQYF.

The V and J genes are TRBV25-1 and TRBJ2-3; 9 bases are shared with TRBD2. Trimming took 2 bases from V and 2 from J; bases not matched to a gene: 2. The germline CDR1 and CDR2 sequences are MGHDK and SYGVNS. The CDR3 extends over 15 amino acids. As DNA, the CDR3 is TGTGCCAGCAGTGAAGCGGGGGGGGCCACAGATACGCAGTATTTT. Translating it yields CASSEAGGATDTQYF.

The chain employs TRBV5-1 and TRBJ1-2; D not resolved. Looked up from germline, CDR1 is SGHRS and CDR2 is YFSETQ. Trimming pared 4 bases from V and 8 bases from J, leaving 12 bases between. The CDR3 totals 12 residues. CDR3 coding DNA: TGCGCCAGCAGCATTGCGGGAGAAGGCTACACCTTC. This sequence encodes CASSIAGEGYTF.

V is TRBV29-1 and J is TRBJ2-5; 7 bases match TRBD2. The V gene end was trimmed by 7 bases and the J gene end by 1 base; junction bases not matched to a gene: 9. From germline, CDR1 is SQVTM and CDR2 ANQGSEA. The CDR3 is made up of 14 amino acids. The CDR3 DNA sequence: TGCAGCGCCCCCGGGGGGTCTTCCCAAGAGACCCAGTACTTC. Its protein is CSAPGGSSQETQYF.

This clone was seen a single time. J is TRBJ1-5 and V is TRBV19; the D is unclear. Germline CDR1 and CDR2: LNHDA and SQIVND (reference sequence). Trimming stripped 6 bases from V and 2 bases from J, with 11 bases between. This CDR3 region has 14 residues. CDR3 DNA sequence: TGTGCCAGTAGGAGGGATAAGGGCAATCAGCCCCAGCATTTT. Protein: CASRRDKGNQPQHF.

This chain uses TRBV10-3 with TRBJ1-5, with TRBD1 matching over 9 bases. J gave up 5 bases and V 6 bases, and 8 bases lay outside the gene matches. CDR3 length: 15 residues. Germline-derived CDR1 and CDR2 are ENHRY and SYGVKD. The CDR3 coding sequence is TGTGCCATCAGCCCGGGACAGGGAAAGGATCAGCCCCAGCATTTT. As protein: CAISPGQGKDQPQHF.

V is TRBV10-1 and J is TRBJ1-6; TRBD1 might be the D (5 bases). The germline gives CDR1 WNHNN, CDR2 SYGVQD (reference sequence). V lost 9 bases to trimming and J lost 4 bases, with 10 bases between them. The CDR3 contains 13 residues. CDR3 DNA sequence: TGCGCCAGGACAGACCTTTATAATTCACCCCTCCACTTT. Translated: CARTDLYNSPLHF.